This T cell receptor (beta chain) was retrieved from a study of blood T cells in healthy people across ages. Study observations and caveats: Long-lived donors had more naive CD4+ cells and higher diversity than aged donors. Any conclusive comparison of naive versus antigen-experienced cells was prevented by using unsorted PBMCs.

The germline V gene encodes CDR1 SEHNR and CDR2 FQNEAQ (reference sequence). Deletions cut 1 base from V and 2 bases from J, with 15 bases between. This CDR3 spans 18 amino acids. As to this clonotype: Its antigen is unidentified.

Sample-barcoded 5' priming and a J-beta primer mix drove a second PCR of 7 to 11 cycles. TCRdb re-called the 5' RACE reads with MiXCR, one entry per CDR3 protein. This sample carries roughly 2 million distinct CDR3 sequences, around half of them seen once, and the ten largest clones take about 2.1%. The extraction recovered at least 5.5 micrograms of total RNA per sample. The TCR comes from a woman between 40 and 50 years old in good health. Sequencing was performed on blood. The rearrangement joins TRBV7-9 to TRBJ2-6; perhaps TRBD1 as D (6 bases). Here the CDR3 reads CASSLGERGSPGANVLTF. The CDR3 DNA reads as TGTGCCAGCAGCTTAGGGGAAAGGGGGAGCCCTGGGGCCAACGTCCTGACTTTC.